These 7 T cell receptor beta chains share one sample of origin, sequenced in a study of blood T cells in healthy people across ages. A second PCR of 7 to 11 cycles used a sample-barcoded 5' primer and a J-beta primer mix. Each CDR3 protein gets one entry after TCRdb re-called the 5' RACE reads with MiXCR. The sample gives roughly 650,000 distinct CDR3 sequences, approximately 31% of which show up once; just over 15% is in the top ten. Material for sequencing was blood. Every receptor here comes from a woman older than 75 in good health.

This rearrangement joins TRBV6-5 to TRBJ2-7, with 9 bases matching TRBD2. After removal of 7 bases from V and 0 bases from J, the junction contained 4 bases not matched to a gene. The germline V gene has CDR1 MNHEY and CDR2 SVGAGI. The CDR3 has 14 amino acids. CDR3 in DNA: TGTGCCAGCAAGAGCGGGAGGACCTCCTACGAGCAGTACTTC. It encodes CASKSGRTSYEQYF.

The chain has TRBV7-8 and TRBJ2-1, with D tentatively TRBD1 (5 bases). V lost 1 base, J lost 10 bases, and 14 bases lay in between. The CDR3 extends over 14 amino acids. Germline V gene lookup returns CDR1 SGHVS and CDR2 FQNEAQ. This CDR3 is CASSLGGPSYEQFF. The CDR3 DNA sequence: TGTGCCAGCAGCTTAGGGGGCCCCTCCTACGAGCAGTTCTTC.

There are many counts of this clonotype. The chain joins TRBV4-1 to TRBJ1-5; 7 bases agree with TRBD1. Looked up from germline, CDR1 is MGHRA and CDR2 is YSYEKL. The CDR3 contains 16 residues. Germline trimming cut 0 bases from V and 2 bases from J; bases unmatched to any gene: 4. CDR3 nucleotides: TGCGCCAGCAGCCAAGATCCAGGGGGGGGCAATCAGCCCCAGCATTTT. Translation gives CASSQDPGGGNQPQHF.

This clonotype was detected a few times. One base away lies a much larger clone, so this may be a sequencing read error. The V gene is TRBV20-1, the J gene TRBJ2-3; 9 bases match TRBD1. This CDR3 has 14 residues. In germline, CDR1 is DFQATT, CDR2 SNEGSKA (reference sequence). The V segment lost 6 bases and the J segment 4 bases; nucleotides outside the gene matches: 8. The CDR3 DNA sequence: TGCAGTGCCTTGGGGGACAGGGAACCAGATACGCAGTATTTT. It translates to CSALGDREPDTQYF.

This clonotype was seen ten or more times. The J gene is TRBJ2-5, the V gene TRBV20-1; D may be TRBD2 (5 bases). The CDR3 covers 14 residues. Trimming took 5 bases from V and 3 from J, leaving 16 bases between them. Germline CDR1 reads DFQATT; CDR2 reads SNEGSKA (reference sequence). CDR3 nucleotides: TGCAGTGCTCCCCGGACTCAAAATGAAGAGACCCAGTACTTC. This translates into CSAPRTQNEETQYF.

The sample holds many counts of this clonotype. V and J are TRBV20-1 and TRBJ2-1; D is ambiguous. Germline-derived CDR1 and CDR2 are DFQATT and SNEGSKA (reference sequence). The V end was cut by 7 bases, the J end by 6 bases, with 16 bases between. The CDR3 extends over 13 amino acids. The CDR3 nucleotides read TGCAGTGTACTCGGGCTACAAGGCAATGAGCAGTTCTTC. It codes for CSVLGLQGNEQFF.

The chain recombines TRBV9 with TRBJ2-5, with 11 bases identical to TRBD1. This CDR3 has 16 amino acids. The junction had 10 bases not matched to a gene; V was cut back by 4 bases and J by 5 bases. From germline, CDR1 is SGDLS and CDR2 YYNGEE. The CDR3 spells CASSQTTGTGGETQYF. CDR3 bases: TGTGCCAGCAGCCAAACCACCGGGACAGGGGGGGAGACCCAGTACTTC.